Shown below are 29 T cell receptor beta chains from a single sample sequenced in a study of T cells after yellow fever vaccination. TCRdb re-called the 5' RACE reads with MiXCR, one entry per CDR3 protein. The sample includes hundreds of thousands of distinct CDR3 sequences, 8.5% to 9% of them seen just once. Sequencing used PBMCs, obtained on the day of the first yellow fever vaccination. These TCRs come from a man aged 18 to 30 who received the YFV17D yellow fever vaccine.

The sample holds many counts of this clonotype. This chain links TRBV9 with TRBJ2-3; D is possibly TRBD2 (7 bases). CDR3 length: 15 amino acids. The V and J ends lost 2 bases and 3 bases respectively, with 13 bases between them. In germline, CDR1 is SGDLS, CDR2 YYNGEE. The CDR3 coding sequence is TGTGCCAGCAGCGTGGGGGGGCGAGTAACAGATACGCAGTATTTT. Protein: CASSVGGRVTDTQYF.

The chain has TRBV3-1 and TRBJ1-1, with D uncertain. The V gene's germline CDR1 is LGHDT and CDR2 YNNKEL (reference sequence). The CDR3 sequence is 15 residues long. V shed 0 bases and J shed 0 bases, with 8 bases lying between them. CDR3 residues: CASSQEMIMNTEAFF. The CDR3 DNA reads TGTGCCAGCAGCCAAGAAATGATCATGAACACTGAAGCTTTCTTT.

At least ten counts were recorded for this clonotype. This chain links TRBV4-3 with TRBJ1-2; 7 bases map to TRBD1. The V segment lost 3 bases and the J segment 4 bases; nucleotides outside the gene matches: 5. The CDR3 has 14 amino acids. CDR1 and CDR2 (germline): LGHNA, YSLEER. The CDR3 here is CASSHKRTGYGYTF. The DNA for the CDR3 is TGCGCCAGCAGCCATAAAAGGACAGGCTATGGCTACACCTTC.

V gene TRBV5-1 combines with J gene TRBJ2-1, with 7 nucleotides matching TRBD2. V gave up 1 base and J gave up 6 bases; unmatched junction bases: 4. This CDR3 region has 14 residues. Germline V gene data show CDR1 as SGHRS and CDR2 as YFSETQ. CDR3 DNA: TGCGCCAGCAGCTTGATGGCTAGCGGCAATGAGCAGTTCTTC. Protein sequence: CASSLMASGNEQFF.

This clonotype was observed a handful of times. The CDR3 sequence is CASSPTPLKDTEAFF. CDR3 bases: TGTGCCAGCTCACCCACCCCCTTGAAGGACACTGAAGCTTTCTTT. The chain carries TRBV18 and TRBJ1-1; no firm D call. Trimming removed 3 bases from V and 3 bases from J, with 14 bases in between. CDR1 KGHSH and CDR2 LQKENI come from the germline V gene. The CDR3 runs 15 residues.

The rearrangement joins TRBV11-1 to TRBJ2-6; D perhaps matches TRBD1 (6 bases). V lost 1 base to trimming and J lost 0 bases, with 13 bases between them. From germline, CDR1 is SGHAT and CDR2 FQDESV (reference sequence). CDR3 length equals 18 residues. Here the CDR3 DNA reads TGTGCCAGCAGCTTAGTTGGACAGAGCAGCTCTGGGGCCAACGTCCTGACTTTC. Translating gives CASSLVGQSSSGANVLTF.

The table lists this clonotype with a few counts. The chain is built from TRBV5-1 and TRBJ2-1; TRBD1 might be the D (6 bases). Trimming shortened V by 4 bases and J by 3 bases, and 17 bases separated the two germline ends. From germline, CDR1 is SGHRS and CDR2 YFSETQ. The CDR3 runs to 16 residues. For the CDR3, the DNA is TGCGCCAGCAGCACGGACAGCAATGCTTTCTACAATGAGCAGTTCTTC. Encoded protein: CASSTDSNAFYNEQFF.

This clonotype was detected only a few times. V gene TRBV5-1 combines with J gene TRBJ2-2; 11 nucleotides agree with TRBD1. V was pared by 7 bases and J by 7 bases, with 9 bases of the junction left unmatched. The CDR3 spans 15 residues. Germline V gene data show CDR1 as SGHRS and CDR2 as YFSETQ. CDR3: CASPGTGGRSGELFF. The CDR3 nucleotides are TGCGCCAGCCCCGGGACAGGGGGTAGAAGCGGGGAGCTGTTTTTT.

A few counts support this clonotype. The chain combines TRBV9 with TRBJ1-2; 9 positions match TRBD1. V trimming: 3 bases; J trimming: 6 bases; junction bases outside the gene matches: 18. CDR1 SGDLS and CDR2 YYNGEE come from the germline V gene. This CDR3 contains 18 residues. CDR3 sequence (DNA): TGTGCCAGCAGCGGAATTCACCGGGACAGGGTATCTCTGGATGGCTACACCTTC. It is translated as CASSGIHRDRVSLDGYTF. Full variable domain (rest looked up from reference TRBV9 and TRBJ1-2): DSGVTQTPKHLITATGQRVTLRCSPRSGDLSVYWYQQSLDQGLQFLIQYYNGEERAKGNILERFSAQQFPDLHSELNLSSLELGDSALYFCASSGIHRDRVSLDGYTFGSGTRLTVV.

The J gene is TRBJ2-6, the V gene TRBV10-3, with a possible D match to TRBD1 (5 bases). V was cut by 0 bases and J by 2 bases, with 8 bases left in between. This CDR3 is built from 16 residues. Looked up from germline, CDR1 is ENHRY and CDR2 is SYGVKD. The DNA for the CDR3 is TGTGCCATCAGTGAGTCAGCAGGGACTGGGGCCAACGTCCTGACTTTC. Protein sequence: CAISESAGTGANVLTF.

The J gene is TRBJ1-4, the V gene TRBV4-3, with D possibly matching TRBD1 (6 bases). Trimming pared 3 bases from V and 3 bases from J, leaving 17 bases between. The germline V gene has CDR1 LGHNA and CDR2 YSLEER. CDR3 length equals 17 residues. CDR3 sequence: CASSQNRARKANEKLFF. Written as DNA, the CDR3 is TGCGCCAGCAGCCAGAACAGGGCCCGGAAGGCTAATGAAAAACTGTTTTTT.

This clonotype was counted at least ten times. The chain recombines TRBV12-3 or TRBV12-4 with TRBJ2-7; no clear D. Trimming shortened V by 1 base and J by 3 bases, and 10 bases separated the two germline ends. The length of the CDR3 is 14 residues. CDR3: CASSLGVIVYEQYV. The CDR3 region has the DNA TGTGCCAGCAGTTTAGGGGTTATCGTCTACGAGCAGTACGTC.

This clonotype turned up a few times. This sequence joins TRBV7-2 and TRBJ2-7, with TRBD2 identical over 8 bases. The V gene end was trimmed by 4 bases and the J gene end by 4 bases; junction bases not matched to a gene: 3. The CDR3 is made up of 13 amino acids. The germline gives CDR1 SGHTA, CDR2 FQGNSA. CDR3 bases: TGTGCCAGCAGCTACGGGAGGGAATACGAGCAGTACTTC. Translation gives CASSYGREYEQYF.

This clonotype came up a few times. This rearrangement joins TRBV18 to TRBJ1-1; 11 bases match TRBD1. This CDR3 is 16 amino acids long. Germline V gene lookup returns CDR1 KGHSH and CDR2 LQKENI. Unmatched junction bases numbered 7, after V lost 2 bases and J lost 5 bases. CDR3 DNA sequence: TGTGCCAGCTCACCATCCCGGGACAGGGGGGGGACTGAAGCTTTCTTT. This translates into CASSPSRDRGGTEAFF.

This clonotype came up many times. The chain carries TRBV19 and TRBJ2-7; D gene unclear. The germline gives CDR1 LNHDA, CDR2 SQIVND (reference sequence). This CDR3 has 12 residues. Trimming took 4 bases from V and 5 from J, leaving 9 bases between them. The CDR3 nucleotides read TGTGCCAGTAGTAGAGTCAGAAACGAGCAGTACGTC. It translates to CASSRVRNEQYV.

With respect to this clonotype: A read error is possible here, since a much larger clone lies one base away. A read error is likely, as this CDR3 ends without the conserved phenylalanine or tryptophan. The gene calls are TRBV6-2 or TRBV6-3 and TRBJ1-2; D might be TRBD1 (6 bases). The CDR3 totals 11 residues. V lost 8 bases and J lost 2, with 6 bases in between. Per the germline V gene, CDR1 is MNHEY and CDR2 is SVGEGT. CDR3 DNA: TGTGCCAGCCAGGGGAACTATGGCTACACCATC. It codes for CASQGNYGYTI.

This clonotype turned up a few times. The CDR3 coding sequence is TGCGCCAGCAGCTTGGACAGGGGGCGCGGTTCCTACAATGAGCAGTTCTTC. It codes for CASSLDRGRGSYNEQFF. The chain couples TRBV5-1 to TRBJ2-1, with 9 bases matching TRBD1. Germline V gene data show CDR1 as SGHRS and CDR2 as YFSETQ. The length of the CDR3 is 17 residues. The trim removed 0 bases at V and 1 base at J, leaving 5 bases unmatched.

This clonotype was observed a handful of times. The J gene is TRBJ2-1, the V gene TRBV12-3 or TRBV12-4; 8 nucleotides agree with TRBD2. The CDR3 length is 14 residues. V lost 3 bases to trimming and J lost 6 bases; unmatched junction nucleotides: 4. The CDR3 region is CASSFRGGFNEQFF. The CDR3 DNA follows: TGTGCCAGCAGTTTCCGGGGGGGCTTCAATGAGCAGTTCTTC.

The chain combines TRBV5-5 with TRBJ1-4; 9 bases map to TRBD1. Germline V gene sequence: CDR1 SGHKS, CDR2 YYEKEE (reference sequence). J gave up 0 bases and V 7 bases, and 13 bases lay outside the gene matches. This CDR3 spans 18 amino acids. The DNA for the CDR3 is TGTGCCAGCCAAGGGTGGACAGGGGTGGACTCAACTAATGAAAAACTGTTTTTT. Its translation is CASQGWTGVDSTNEKLFF.

The CDR3 DNA reads as TGTGCCACCACTCCCGGGGACGGATCATCCTACGAGCAGTACTTC. Residues: CATTPGDGSSYEQYF. The chain links TRBV19 to TRBJ2-7; D is possibly TRBD1 or TRBD2 (5 bases each). Germline CDR1 reads LNHDA; CDR2 reads SQIVND (reference sequence). Trimming left V 10 bases short and J 1 base short, with 20 bases between. The CDR3 has 15 amino acids.

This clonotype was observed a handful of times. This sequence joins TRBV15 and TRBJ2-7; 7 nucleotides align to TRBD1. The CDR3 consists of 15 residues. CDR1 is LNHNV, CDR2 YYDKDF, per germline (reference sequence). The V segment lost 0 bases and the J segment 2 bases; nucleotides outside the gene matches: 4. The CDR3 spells CATSRDRGNTYEQYF. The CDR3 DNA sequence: TGTGCCACCAGCAGAGACAGGGGGAATACCTACGAGCAGTACTTC. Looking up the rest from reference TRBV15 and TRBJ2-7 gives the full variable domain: DAMVIQNPRYQVTQFGKPVTLSCSQTLNHNVMYWYQQKSSQAPKLLFHYYDKDFNNEADTPDNFQSRRPNTSFCFLDIRSPGLGDTAMYLCATSRDRGNTYEQYFGPGTRLTVT.

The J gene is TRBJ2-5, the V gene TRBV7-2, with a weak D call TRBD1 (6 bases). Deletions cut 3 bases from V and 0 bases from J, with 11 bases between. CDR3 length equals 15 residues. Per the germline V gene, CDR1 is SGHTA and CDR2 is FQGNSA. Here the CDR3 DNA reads TGTGCCAGCAGCTTGATCCAGGGGTACCAAGAGACCCAGTACTTC. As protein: CASSLIQGYQETQYF.

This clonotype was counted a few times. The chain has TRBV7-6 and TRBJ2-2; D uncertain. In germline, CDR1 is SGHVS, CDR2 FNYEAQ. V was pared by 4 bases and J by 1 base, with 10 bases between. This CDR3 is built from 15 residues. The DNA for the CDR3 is TGTGCCAGCAGCTCGGCGGCCGGGAACACCGGGGAGCTGTTTTTT. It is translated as CASSSAAGNTGELFF.

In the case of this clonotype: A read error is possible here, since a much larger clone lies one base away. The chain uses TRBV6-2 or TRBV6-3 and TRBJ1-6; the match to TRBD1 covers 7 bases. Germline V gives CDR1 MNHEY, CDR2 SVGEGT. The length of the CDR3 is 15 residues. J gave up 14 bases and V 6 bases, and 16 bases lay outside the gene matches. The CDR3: CASRQRTGPEATLHF. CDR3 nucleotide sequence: TGTGCCAGCAGACAACGGACAGGACCCGAGGCGACCCTCCACTTT.

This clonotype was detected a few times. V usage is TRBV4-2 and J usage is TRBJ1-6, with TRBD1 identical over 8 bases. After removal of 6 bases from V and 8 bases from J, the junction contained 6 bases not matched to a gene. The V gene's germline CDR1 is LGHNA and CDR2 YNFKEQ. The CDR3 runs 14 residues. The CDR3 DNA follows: TGTGCCAGCAGGCGGACAGGGTCGGATTCACCCCTCCACTTT. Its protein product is CASRRTGSDSPLHF.

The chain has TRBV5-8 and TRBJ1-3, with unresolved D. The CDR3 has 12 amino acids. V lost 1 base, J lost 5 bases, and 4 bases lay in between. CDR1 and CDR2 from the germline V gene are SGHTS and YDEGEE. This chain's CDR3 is CASSLSRNTIYF. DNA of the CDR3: TGTGCCAGCAGCTTGTCGCGAAACACCATATATTTT.

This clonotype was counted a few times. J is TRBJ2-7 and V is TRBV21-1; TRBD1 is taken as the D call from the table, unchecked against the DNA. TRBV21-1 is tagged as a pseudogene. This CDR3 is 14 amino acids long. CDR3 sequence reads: CASSKTGAPQEEYV. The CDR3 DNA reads TGTGCCAGCAGCAAGACCGGGGCCCCCCAAGAGGAGTACGTC.

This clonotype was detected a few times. The CDR3 sequence: CASSYGGEYYNEQFF. CDR3 bases: TGTGCCAGCAGCTACGGTGGGGAGTACTACAATGAGCAGTTCTTC. V usage is TRBV7-8 and J usage is TRBJ2-1; weak D call: TRBD2 (5 bases). Trimming stripped 4 bases from V and 3 bases from J, with 13 bases between. This CDR3 is built from 15 residues. The V gene's germline CDR1 is SGHVS and CDR2 FQNEAQ.

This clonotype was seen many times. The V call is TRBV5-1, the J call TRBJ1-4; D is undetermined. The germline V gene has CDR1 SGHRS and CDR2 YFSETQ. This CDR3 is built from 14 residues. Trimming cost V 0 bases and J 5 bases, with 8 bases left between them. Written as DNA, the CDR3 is TGCGCCAGCAGCTTGGGACATGAAAATGAAAAACTGTTTTTT. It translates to CASSLGHENEKLFF.